This paragraph reports one T cell receptor (beta chain). The CDR3 spans 17 residues. Germline V gene lookup returns CDR1 LGHNA and CDR2 YNFKEQ. V lost 2 bases and J lost 3; bases outside the gene matches: 8. This sample is part of a study of blood T cell repertoires in COVID-19. In the authors' workflow: Reference gene primer amplification gave nucleated cell count estimates. Measured with immunoSEQ multiplex PCR; TCRdb has only the in-frame clones, and not every one. V and J calls and clone size are given by that table; D and trimming were obtained from the DNA. This sample has under 200,000 clones, with 84% found just once. Followed longitudinally, the Seattle patients had been enrolled during active infection.

The chain combines TRBV4-2 with TRBJ1-5, with TRBD1 matching over 9 bases. The material sequenced was peripheral blood. The receptor was isolated from a woman in her 70s with COVID-19, enrolled during active disease. The CDR3 coding sequence is TGTGCCAGCAGCCAACTACCCGGGACAGGGCCCAATCAGCCCCAGCATTTT. This gives the protein CASSQLPGTGPNQPQHF.